The 19 T cell receptor beta chains presented below share a single source sample, sequenced in a study of T cells in Graves' hyperthyroidism and ophthalmopathy. Amplification targeted TCR beta CDR3 regions from RNA transcripts. The study used the HTBI primer set for a first-round RT-PCR of the TCR CDR3. A single record per CDR3 protein comes from TCRdb applying MiXCR to the multiplex PCR reads. The sample has 300,000 to 500,000 distinct CDR3 sequences, over 11% seen once. The source material was blood. These TCRs come from a man aged 50 to 59 with Graves' ophthalmopathy.

This clonotype was observed at least ten times. The rearrangement links TRBV28 to TRBJ2-5, with unresolved D. Per germline, CDR1 MDHEN and CDR2 SYDVKM. Trimming took off 2 bases at V and 6 bases at J, with 4 bases between the two ends. The CDR3 length is 11 residues. The CDR3 protein is CASSLGKTQYF. The CDR3 nucleotides are TGTGCCAGCAGTTTAGGGAAGACCCAGTACTTC.

There are many counts of this clonotype. V and J are TRBV7-2 and TRBJ2-3; 7 bases are shared with TRBD2. The trim removed 1 base at V and 2 bases at J, leaving 6 bases unmatched. Germline loops: CDR1 SGHTA, CDR2 FQGNSA. This CDR3 has 16 residues. CDR3 amino acids: CASSLVGGRVTDTQYF. CDR3 bases: TGTGCCAGCAGCTTAGTCGGCGGGAGAGTCACAGATACGCAGTATTTT.

The chain combines TRBV2 with TRBJ2-1, with D unclear. There are 15 residues in the CDR3. CDR1 is SNHLY, CDR2 FYNNEI, per germline. Deletions cut 1 base from V and 0 bases from J, with 7 bases between. CDR3 DNA sequence: TGTGCCAGCAGTGAAGATGGTGCCTCCTACAATGAGCAGTTCTTC. Its translation is CASSEDGASYNEQFF.

The chain joins TRBV12-3 or TRBV12-4 to TRBJ2-2, with unresolved D. This CDR3 spans 16 amino acids. Trimming shortened V by 1 base and J by 0 bases, and 9 bases separated the two germline ends. Here the CDR3 reads CASSLDSIANTGELFF. The CDR3 nucleotides are TGTGCCAGCAGTTTAGACTCAATTGCGAACACCGGGGAGCTGTTTTTT.

The chain joins TRBV20-1 to TRBJ2-1; 13 bases fit TRBD2. The germline gives CDR1 DFQATT, CDR2 SNEGSKA (reference sequence). CDR3 size: 17 residues. The V and J ends lost 4 bases and 5 bases, in that order; junction bases with no gene match: 11. CDR3 sequence: CSANRLAGGSYNNEQFF. DNA for the CDR3: TGCAGTGCTAATAGACTAGCGGGAGGAAGTTACAACAATGAGCAGTTCTTC.

CDR3 sequence: CATSDSPSGRPTDTQYF. The DNA for the CDR3 is TGTGCCACCAGTGATTCACCTAGCGGGAGGCCGACAGATACGCAGTATTTT. The chain recombines TRBV24-1 with TRBJ2-3; 11 bases fit TRBD2. Germline V CDR1 and CDR2: KGHDR, SFDVKD. The CDR3 consists of 17 residues. The V gene end was trimmed by 2 bases and the J gene end by 3 bases; junction bases not matched to a gene: 6.

This clonotype was picked up many times. The chain uses TRBV28 and TRBJ2-3, with 8 bases matching TRBD2. After removal of 5 bases from V and 6 bases from J, the junction contained 10 bases not matched to a gene. This CDR3 is built from 15 residues. The germline V gene encodes CDR1 MDHEN and CDR2 SYDVKM. Here the CDR3 reads CASSPPSGYRDTQYF. The CDR3 nucleotides read TGTGCCAGCAGTCCCCCTAGCGGGTACAGGGATACGCAGTATTTT.

This clonotype has only a few counts. This chain uses TRBV24-1 with TRBJ2-1; weak D call: TRBD1 (6 bases). The V end was cut by 7 bases, the J end by 4 bases, with 10 bases between. The CDR3 length is 13 residues. Germline V lookup: CDR1 KGHDR, CDR2 SFDVKD. In nucleotides, the CDR3 is TGTGCCACCAGCCCGGACAGTTACAATGAGCAGTTCTTC. Its translation: CATSPDSYNEQFF.

This clonotype has a count of ten or more. The CDR3 is CASGSAFSNEQFF. The CDR3 DNA is TGTGCTAGTGGTTCGGCCTTCTCAAATGAGCAGTTCTTC. V usage is TRBV12-5 and J usage is TRBJ2-1; D not resolved. Germline CDR1 is LGHNT and CDR2 is FRNRAP. This CDR3 region has 13 residues. V was trimmed by 4 bases and J by 7 bases, leaving 11 bases between them.

This clonotype has at least ten counts. The CDR3 region is CASSLRDYSETQYF. CDR3 coding DNA: TGTGCCAGCTCCCTCCGGGACTATTCCGAGACCCAGTACTTC. The chain joins TRBV18 to TRBJ2-5; 7 bases line up with TRBD2. Looked up from germline, CDR1 is KGHSH and CDR2 is LQKENI. With V trimmed by 6 bases and J by 5 bases, 9 bases remained unmatched. CDR3 length: 14 amino acids.

This clonotype was seen ten or more times. This rearrangement joins TRBV29-1 to TRBJ1-5; a possible D gene is TRBD1 (5 bases). This CDR3 contains 12 residues. Germline V gives CDR1 SQVTM, CDR2 ANQGSEA. V was trimmed by 4 bases and J by 4 bases, leaving 8 bases between them. The CDR3 loop is CSVADRNQPQHF. The CDR3 DNA is TGCAGCGTTGCAGACAGAAATCAGCCCCAGCATTTT. The full variable domain, with the rest looked up from reference TRBV29-1 and TRBJ1-5, is SAVISQKPSRDICQRGTSLTIQCQVDSQVTMMFWYRQQPGQSLTLIATANQGSEATYESGFVIDKFPISRPNLTFSTLTVSNMSPEDSSIYLCSVADRNQPQHFGDGTRLSIL.

This clonotype was picked up many times. The chain couples TRBV6-1 to TRBJ2-7; 7 positions match TRBD1. This CDR3 contains 15 residues. Germline V gene data show CDR1 as MNHNS and CDR2 as SASEGT. Losses at the gene ends were 6 bases for V and 0 bases for J; bases not matched to a gene: 8. The CDR3, as DNA: TGTGCCAGCAGAGGGGACAGAACCCGCTCCTACGAGCAGTACTTC. Translation: CASRGDRTRSYEQYF.

J is TRBJ2-7 and V is TRBV27; D call uncertain. Germline CDR1 reads MNHEY; CDR2 reads SMNVEV (reference sequence). Trimming took off 9 bases at V and 3 bases at J, with 18 bases between the two ends. There are 14 residues in the CDR3. Written as DNA, the CDR3 is TGTGCCAGAACCAATCCGGATATGGGCTACGAGCAGTACTTC. It codes for CARTNPDMGYEQYF.

This clonotype has a count of ten or more. The J gene is TRBJ2-1, the V gene TRBV5-1; D remains ambiguous. Trimming pared 1 base from V and 5 bases from J, leaving 7 bases between. CDR1 SGHRS and CDR2 YFSETQ come from the germline V gene. CDR3 length equals 13 residues. CDR3 region: CASSLLQNNEQFF. CDR3 sequence (DNA): TGCGCCAGCAGCTTGTTGCAGAACAATGAGCAGTTCTTC.

Many counts were recorded for this clonotype. This sequence joins TRBV18 and TRBJ2-5, with 12 bases identical to TRBD2. Losses at the gene ends were 4 bases for V and 5 bases for J; bases not matched to a gene: 5. The germline V gene encodes CDR1 KGHSH and CDR2 LQKENI. The CDR3 loop spans 15 amino acids. CDR3 sequence reads: CASSRLAGVMETQYF. The DNA for the CDR3 is TGTGCCAGCTCACGACTAGCGGGAGTCATGGAGACCCAGTACTTC.

A few counts support this clonotype. A read error may be the cause here, since a much bigger clone is one base away. This chain joins TRBV7-3 and TRBJ2-1; 10 bases are a match to TRBD2. Germline V gene data show CDR1 as SGHTA and CDR2 as FQGTGA. CDR3 length: 15 amino acids. The CDR3 sequence: CANSESGRADFEQFF. CDR3 in DNA: TGTGCCAACAGCGAGAGCGGGAGGGCCGATTTTGAGCAGTTCTTC. Variable domain in full (rest from reference TRBV7-3 and TRBJ2-1): GAGVSQTPSNKVTEKGKYVELRCDPISGHTALYWYRQSLGQGPEFLIYFQGTGAADDSGLPNDRFFAVRPEGSVSTLKIQRTERGDSAVYLCANSESGRADFEQFFGPGTRLTVL.

This clonotype was seen repeatedly, ten times or more. The chain employs TRBV7-2 and TRBJ2-1; 11 nucleotides line up with TRBD2. Per the germline V gene, CDR1 is SGHTA and CDR2 is FQGNSA. With 6 bases clipped from V and 7 bases from J, the junction kept 5 bases outside the gene matches. There are 14 residues in the CDR3. Here the CDR3 reads CASRVSGRENEQFF. DNA for the CDR3: TGTGCCAGCAGGGTTAGCGGGAGGGAAAATGAGCAGTTCTTC.

The chain employs TRBV7-2 and TRBJ2-3, with a weak D call TRBD2 (6 bases). CDR1 SGHTA and CDR2 FQGNSA come from the germline V gene. CDR3 length equals 17 residues. V was shortened by 5 bases and J by 2 bases, with 20 bases between the two germline ends. The CDR3 nucleotides read TGTGCCAGCAGCAAGACCCGGGGCGGGGTCTTCACAGATACGCAGTATTTT. Its translation: CASSKTRGGVFTDTQYF.

The rearrangement links TRBV6-1 to TRBJ2-2; 8 positions match TRBD2. In germline, CDR1 is MNHNS, CDR2 SASEGT. The CDR3 covers 14 residues. With V trimmed by 8 bases and J by 0 bases, 2 bases remained unmatched. CDR3 residues: CASWREANTGELFF. The CDR3 DNA is TGTGCCAGCTGGCGGGAGGCGAACACCGGGGAGCTGTTTTTT.